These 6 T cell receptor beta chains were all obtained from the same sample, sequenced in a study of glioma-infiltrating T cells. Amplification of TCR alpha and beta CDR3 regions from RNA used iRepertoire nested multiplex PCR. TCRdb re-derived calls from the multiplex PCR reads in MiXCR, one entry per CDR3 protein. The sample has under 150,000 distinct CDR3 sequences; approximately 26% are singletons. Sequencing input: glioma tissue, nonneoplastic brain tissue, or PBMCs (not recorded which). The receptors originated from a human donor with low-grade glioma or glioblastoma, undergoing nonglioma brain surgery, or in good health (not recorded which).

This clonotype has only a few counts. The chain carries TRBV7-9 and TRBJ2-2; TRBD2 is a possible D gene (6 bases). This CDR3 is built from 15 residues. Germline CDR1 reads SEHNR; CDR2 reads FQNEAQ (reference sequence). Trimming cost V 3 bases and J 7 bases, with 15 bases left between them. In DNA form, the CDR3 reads TGTGCCAGCAGCTTTGAACTAGCATACCGCGGGGAGCTGTTTTTT. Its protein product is CASSFELAYRGELFF. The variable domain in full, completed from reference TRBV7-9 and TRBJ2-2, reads DTGVSQNPRHKITKRGQNVTFRCDPISEHNRLYWYRQTLGQGPEFLTYFQNEAQLEKSRLLSDRFSAERPKGSFSTLEIQRTEQGDSAMYLCASSFELAYRGELFFGEGSRLTVL.

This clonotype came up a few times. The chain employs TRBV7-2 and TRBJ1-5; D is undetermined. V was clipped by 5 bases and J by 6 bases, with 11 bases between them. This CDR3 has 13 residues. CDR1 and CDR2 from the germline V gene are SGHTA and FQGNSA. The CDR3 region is CASSPGRVQPQHF. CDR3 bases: TGTGCCAGCAGCCCCGGGCGGGTTCAGCCCCAGCATTTT.

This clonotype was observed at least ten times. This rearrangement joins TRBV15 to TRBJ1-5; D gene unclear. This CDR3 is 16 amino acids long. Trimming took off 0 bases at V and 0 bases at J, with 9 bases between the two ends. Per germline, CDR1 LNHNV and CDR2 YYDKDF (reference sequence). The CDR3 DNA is TGTGCCACCAGCAGAGATCGGGTTTATAGCAATCAGCCCCAGCATTTT. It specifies CATSRDRVYSNQPQHF.

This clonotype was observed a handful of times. The DNA of the CDR3 is TGTGCCAGCACCTCCTGGGTCACGACCACCGGGGAGCTGTTTTTT. Translating it yields CASTSWVTTTGELFF. The chain has TRBV7-2 and TRBJ2-2, with D unclear. Per germline, CDR1 SGHTA and CDR2 FQGNSA. The CDR3 totals 15 residues. V lost 7 bases and J lost 4, with 16 bases in between.

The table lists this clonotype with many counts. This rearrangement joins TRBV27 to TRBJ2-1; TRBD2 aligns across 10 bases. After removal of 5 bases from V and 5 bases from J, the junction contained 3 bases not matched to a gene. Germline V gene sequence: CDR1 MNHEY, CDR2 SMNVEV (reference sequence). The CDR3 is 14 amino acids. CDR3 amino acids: CASSRLAGDNEQFF. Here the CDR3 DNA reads TGTGCCAGCAGTCGGCTAGCGGGGGACAATGAGCAGTTCTTC.

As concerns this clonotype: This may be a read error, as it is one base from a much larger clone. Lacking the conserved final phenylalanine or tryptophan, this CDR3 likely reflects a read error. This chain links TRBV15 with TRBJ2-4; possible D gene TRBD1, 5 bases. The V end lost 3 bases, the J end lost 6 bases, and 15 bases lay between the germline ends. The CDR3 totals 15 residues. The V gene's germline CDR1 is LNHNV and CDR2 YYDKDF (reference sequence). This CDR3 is CATSRDTESGNIQYS. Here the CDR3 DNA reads TGTGCCACCAGCAGGGACACAGAAAGTGGAAACATTCAGTACTCC.